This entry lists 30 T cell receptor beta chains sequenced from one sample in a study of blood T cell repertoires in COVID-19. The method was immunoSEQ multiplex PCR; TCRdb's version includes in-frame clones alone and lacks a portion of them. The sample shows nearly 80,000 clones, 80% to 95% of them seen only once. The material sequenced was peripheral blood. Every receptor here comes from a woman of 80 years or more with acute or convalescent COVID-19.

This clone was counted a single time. CDR3 DNA sequence: TGTGCCAGCAGCGTAGGAGAAACTTACAATGAGCAGTTCTTC. It specifies CASSVGETYNEQFF. The J gene is TRBJ2-1, the V gene TRBV9; no definite D call. Trimming cost V 0 bases and J 4 bases, with 8 bases left between them. This CDR3 is built from 14 residues. The V gene's germline CDR1 is SGDLS and CDR2 YYNGEE.

The CDR3 bases are TGTGCCAGCAGTTTTAGGCAGAGGGAAAAACTGTTTTTT. This translates into CASSFRQREKLFF. The chain is built from TRBV12-3 or TRBV12-4 and TRBJ1-4; D gene unclear. The germline V and J ends were trimmed by 3 bases and 8 bases, with 10 bases remaining between them. The CDR3 is 13 amino acids.

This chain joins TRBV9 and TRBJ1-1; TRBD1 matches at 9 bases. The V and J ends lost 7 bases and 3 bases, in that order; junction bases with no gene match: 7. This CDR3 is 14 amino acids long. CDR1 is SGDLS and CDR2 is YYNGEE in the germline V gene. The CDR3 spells CASGGTGIDTEAFF. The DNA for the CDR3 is TGTGCCAGCGGGGGGACAGGGATCGACACTGAAGCTTTCTTT.

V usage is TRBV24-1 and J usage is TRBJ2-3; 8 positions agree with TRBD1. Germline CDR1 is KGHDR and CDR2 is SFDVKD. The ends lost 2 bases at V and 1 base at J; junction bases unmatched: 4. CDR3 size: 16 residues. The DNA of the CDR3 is TGTGCCACCAGTGATTACGGACAGGGAGGCACAGATACGCAGTATTTT. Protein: CATSDYGQGGTDTQYF.

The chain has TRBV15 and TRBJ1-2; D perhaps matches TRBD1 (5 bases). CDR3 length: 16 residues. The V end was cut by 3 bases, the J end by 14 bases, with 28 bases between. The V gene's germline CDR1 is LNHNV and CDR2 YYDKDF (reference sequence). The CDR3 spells CATSRTRGGAEGTGTF. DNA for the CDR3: TGTGCCACCAGCAGGACCCGTGGAGGGGCCGAGGGTACCGGGACCTTC.

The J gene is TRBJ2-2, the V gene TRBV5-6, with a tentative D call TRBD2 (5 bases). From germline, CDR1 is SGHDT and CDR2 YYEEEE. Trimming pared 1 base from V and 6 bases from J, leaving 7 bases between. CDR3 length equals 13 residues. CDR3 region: CASSLQLAGELFF. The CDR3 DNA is TGTGCCAGCAGCTTGCAACTAGCCGGGGAGCTGTTTTTT.

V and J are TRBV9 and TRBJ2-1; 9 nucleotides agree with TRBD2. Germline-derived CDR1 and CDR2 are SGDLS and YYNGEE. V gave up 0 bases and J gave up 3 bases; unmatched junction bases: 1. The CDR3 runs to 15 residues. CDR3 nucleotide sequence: TGTGCCAGCAGCGTAGAACTAGCGGGCTACAATGAGCAGTTCTTC. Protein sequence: CASSVELAGYNEQFF.

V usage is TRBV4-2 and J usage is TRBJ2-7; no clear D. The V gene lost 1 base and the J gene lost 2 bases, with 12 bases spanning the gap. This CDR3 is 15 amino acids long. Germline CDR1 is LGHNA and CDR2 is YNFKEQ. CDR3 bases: TGTGCCAGCAGCCAAGTCTCCAGCGCGCCCTACGAGCAGTACTTC. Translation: CASSQVSSAPYEQYF.

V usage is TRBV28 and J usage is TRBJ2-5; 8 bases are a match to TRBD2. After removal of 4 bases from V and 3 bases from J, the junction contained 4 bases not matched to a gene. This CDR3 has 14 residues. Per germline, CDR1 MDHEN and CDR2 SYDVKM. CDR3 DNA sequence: TGTGCCAGCAGTTCCGGGACTAGAGAAGAGACCCAGTACTTC. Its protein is CASSSGTREETQYF. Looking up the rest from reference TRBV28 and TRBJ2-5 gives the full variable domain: DVKVTQSSRYLVKRTGEKVFLECVQDMDHENMFWYRQDPGLGLRLIYFSYDVKMKEKGDIPEGYSVSREKKERFSLILESASTNQTSMYLCASSSGTREETQYFGPGTRLLVL.

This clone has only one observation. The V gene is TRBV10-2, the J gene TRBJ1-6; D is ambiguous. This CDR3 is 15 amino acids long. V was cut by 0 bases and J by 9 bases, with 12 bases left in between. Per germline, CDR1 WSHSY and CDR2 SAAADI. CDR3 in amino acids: CASSESIWNSSPLHF. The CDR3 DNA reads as TGCGCCAGCAGTGAGTCGATATGGAACAGTTCACCCCTCCACTTT.

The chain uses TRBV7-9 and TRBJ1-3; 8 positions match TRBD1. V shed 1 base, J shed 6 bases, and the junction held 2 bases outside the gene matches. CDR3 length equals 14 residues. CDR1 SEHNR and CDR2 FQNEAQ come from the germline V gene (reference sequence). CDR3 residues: CASSLEQGANTIYF. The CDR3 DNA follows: TGTGCCAGCAGCTTAGAGCAGGGGGCAAACACCATATATTTT.

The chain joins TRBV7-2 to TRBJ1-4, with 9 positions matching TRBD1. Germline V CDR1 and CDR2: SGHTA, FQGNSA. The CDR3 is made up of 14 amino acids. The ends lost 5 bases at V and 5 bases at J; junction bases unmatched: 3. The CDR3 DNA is TGTGCCAGCAGCCGTGGACAGGGGAATGAAAAACTGTTTTTT. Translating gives CASSRGQGNEKLFF.

The CDR3 bases are TGTGCCAGTAGTACCTGGGGACAGCGGAACACTGAAGCTTTCTTT. Amino acids: CASSTWGQRNTEAFF. The chain uses TRBV19 and TRBJ1-1; 7 nucleotides match TRBD1. The CDR3 length is 15 residues. With 4 bases clipped from V and 1 base from J, the junction kept 6 bases outside the gene matches. The germline CDR1 and CDR2 sequences are LNHDA and SQIVND (reference sequence).

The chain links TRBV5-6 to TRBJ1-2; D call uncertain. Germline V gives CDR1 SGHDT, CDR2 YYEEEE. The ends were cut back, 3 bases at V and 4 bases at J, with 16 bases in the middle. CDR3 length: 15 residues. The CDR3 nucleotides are TGTGCCAGCAGCTCGAGGGCCCGCGGTCCCTATGGCTACACCTTC. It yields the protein CASSSRARGPYGYTF. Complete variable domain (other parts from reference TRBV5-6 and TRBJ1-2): DAGVTQSPTHLIKTRGQQVTLRCSPKSGHDTVSWYQQALGQGPQFIFQYYEEEERQRGNFPDRFSGHQFPNYSSELNVNALLLGDSALYLCASSSRARGPYGYTFGSGTRLTVV.

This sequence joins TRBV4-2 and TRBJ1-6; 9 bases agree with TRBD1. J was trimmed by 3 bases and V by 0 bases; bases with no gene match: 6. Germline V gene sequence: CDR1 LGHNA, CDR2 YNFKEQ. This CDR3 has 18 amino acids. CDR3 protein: CASSQDPGQGNYNSPLHF. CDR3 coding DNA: TGTGCCAGCAGCCAAGACCCCGGACAGGGGAACTATAATTCACCCCTCCACTTT.

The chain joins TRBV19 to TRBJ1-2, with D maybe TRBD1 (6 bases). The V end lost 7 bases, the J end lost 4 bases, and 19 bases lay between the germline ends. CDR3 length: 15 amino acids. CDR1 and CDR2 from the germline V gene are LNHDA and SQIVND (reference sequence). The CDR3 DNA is TGTGCCAGTAATGGGGAGCGGGGGCGAAGCTATGGCTACACCTTC. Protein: CASNGERGRSYGYTF.

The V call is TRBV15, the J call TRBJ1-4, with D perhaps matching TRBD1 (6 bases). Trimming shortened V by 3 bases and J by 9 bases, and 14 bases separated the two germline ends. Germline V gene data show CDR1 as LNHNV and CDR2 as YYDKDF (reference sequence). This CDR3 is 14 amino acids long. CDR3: CATSRGGQGQKLFF. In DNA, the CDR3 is TGTGCCACCAGCAGGGGGGGGCAGGGCCAAAAACTGTTTTTT.

The CDR3 loop reads CASSPKPHQRQDLYGYTF. As DNA, the CDR3 is TGCGCCAGCTCACCCAAACCGCATCAGAGACAGGACCTCTATGGCTACACCTTC. The rearrangement uses TRBV23-1 and TRBJ1-2; a possible D gene is TRBD1 (6 bases). TRBV23-1 is annotated as an ORF whose role is uncertain. CDR3 size: 18 residues. The germline V and J ends were trimmed by 8 bases and 4 bases, with 29 bases remaining between them.

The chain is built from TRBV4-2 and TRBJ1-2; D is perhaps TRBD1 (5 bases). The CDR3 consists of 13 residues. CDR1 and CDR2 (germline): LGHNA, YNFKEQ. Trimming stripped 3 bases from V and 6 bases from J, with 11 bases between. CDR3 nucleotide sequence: TGTGCCAGCAGCCAGCTGACAGAAAATGGCTACACCTTC. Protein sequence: CASSQLTENGYTF.

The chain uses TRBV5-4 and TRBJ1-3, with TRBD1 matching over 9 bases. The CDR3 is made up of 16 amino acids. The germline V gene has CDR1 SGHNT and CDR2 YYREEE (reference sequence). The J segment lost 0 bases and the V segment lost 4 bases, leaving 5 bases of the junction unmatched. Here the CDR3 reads CASSRTGETSGNTIYF. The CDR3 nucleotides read TGTGCCAGCAGCAGGACAGGGGAGACCTCTGGAAACACCATATATTTT.

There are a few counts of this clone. As DNA, the CDR3 is TGTGCCATCAGTGAGTGGGCAGAGAGCTCTGGAAACACCATATATTTT. Protein: CAISEWAESSGNTIYF. The chain recombines TRBV10-3 with TRBJ1-3; no clear D gene. The V and J ends lost 1 base and 0 bases respectively, with 10 bases between them. CDR1 and CDR2 (germline): ENHRY, SYGVKD. The CDR3 sequence is 16 residues long.

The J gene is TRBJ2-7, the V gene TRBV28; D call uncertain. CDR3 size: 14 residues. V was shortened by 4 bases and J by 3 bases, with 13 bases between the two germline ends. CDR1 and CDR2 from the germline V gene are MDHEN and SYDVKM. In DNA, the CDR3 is TGTGCCAGCAGTTCCTTGGCGGTAGACTACGAGCAGTACTTC. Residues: CASSSLAVDYEQYF.

CDR3 in amino acids: CASSPGRGEKLFF. CDR3 coding DNA: TGTGCCAGCAGCCCGGGCCGGGGTGAAAAACTGTTTTTT. V usage is TRBV11-3 and J usage is TRBJ1-4; D gene unclear. The CDR3 spans 13 residues. The V end lost 5 bases, the J end lost 7 bases, and 11 bases lay between the germline ends. Germline V gives CDR1 SGHNT, CDR2 YENEEA.

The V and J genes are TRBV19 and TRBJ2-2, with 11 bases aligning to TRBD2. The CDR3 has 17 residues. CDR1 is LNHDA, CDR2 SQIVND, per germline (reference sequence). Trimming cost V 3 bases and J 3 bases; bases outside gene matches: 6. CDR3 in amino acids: CASSISSGGLDTGELFF. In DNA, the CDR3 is TGTGCCAGTAGTATTTCTAGCGGGGGGCTCGACACCGGGGAGCTGTTTTTT.

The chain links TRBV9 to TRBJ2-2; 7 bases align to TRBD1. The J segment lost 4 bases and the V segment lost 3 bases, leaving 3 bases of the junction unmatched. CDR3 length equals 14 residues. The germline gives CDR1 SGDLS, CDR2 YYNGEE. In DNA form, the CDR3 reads TGTGCCAGCAGCGGGACAGGATTCACCGGGGAGCTGTTTTTT. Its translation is CASSGTGFTGELFF.

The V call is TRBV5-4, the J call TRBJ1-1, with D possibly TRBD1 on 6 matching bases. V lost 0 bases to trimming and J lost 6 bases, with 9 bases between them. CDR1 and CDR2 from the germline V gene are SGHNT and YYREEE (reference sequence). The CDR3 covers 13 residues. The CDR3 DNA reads TGTGCCAGCAGCTTGGACAGGGCGGCTGAAGCTTTCTTT. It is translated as CASSLDRAAEAFF.

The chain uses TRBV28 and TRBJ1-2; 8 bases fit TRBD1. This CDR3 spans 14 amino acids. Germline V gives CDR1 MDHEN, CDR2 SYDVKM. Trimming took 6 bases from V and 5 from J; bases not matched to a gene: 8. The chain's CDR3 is CASSPGGGRYGYTF. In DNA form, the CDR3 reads TGTGCCAGCAGCCCAGGGGGCGGTCGGTATGGCTACACCTTC.

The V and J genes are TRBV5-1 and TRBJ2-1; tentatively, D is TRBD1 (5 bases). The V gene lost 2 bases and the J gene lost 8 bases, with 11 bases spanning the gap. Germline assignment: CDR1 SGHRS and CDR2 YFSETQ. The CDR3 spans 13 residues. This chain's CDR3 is CASSLSRGHEQFF. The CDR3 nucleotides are TGCGCCAGCAGCTTATCTAGGGGCCATGAGCAGTTCTTC.

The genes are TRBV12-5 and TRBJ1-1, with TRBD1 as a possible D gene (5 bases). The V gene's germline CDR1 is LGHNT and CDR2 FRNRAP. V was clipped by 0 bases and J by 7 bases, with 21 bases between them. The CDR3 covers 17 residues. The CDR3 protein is CASGLVQVGGLIIEAFF. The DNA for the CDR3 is TGTGCTAGTGGTTTGGTTCAAGTGGGGGGTCTAATAATTGAAGCTTTCTTT. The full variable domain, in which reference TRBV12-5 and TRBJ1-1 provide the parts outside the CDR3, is DARVTQTPRHKVTEMGQEVTMRCQPILGHNTVFWYRQTMMQGLELLAYFRNRAPLDDSGMPKDRFSAEMPDATLATLKIQPSEPRDSAVYFCASGLVQVGGLIIEAFFGQGTRLTVV.

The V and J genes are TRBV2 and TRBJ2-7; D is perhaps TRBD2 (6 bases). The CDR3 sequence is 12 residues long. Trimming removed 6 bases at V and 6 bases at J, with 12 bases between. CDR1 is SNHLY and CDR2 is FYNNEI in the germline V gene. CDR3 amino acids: CASRAGGLEQYF. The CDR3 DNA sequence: TGTGCCAGCAGGGCCGGAGGGCTCGAGCAGTACTTC.